These 28 T cell receptor beta chains were all obtained from the same sample, sequenced in a study of CD8 T cells in ankylosing spondylitis listed by TCRdb under 2017. The library was generated by 5' RACE. TCRdb lists the instrument as Illumina HiSeq 2500. TCRdb handled the public reads itself, with Q25 trimming in fastp and clone calling in MiXCR, and kept productive beta chains. CDR3 protein sequences are deduplicated, and each keeps its most common genes and DNA. The sample records roughly 130,000 distinct CDR3 sequences, about an eighth of which are singletons. 2.5% to 3% of the sample belongs to the ten largest clones. Sample: blood, either unsorted or a sorted T cell fraction (not recorded which). All receptors come from a female donor with ankylosing spondylitis or in good health (not recorded which).

Comments on this clonotype: A much bigger clone sits one base away, suggesting this may be a read error. This chain connects TRBV9 to TRBJ1-5; no definite D call. CDR1 is SGDLS, CDR2 YYNGEE, per germline. This CDR3 comprises 13 residues. CDR3 DNA: TGTGCCAACAGCGTAGACCTGAATCAGCCCCAGCATTTT. Amino acids: CANSVDLNQPQHF.

This rearrangement joins TRBV7-6 to TRBJ2-6; possibly TRBD1 for D (5 bases). This CDR3 region has 19 residues. The germline V and J ends were trimmed by 5 bases and 1 base, with 21 bases remaining between them. Germline V gene data show CDR1 as SGHVS and CDR2 as FNYEAQ. CDR3 loop: CASSEYRPRQGSGANVLTF. As DNA, the CDR3 is TGTGCCAGCAGCGAATACCGACCCCGGCAGGGTTCTGGGGCCAACGTCCTGACTTTC.

This clonotype was seen ten or more times. This rearrangement joins TRBV9 to TRBJ2-5, with D perhaps TRBD2 (7 bases). Germline V gives CDR1 SGDLS, CDR2 YYNGEE. Trimming cost V 4 bases and J 5 bases, with 18 bases left between them. This CDR3 spans 15 amino acids. DNA for the CDR3: TGTGCCAGCAGCCTCCCGGGGGGCTCGGGGGAGACCCAGTACTTC. Translating gives CASSLPGGSGETQYF.

This clonotype occurred a few times. This chain links TRBV20-1 with TRBJ2-2; 7 bases line up with TRBD2. The ends lost 3 bases at V and 6 bases at J; junction bases unmatched: 4. Per germline, CDR1 DFQATT and CDR2 SNEGSKA (reference sequence). The CDR3 extends over 13 amino acids. The CDR3 DNA sequence: TGCAGTGCTAGTCGGGCGGGGGCCGGGGAGCTGTTTTTT. Translation gives CSASRAGAGELFF.

On this clonotype: One end of the junction does not line up with germline, which may come from a read error. This chain links TRBV11-2 with TRBJ1-6; no clear D gene. The CDR3 contains 11 residues. The germline CDR1 and CDR2 sequences are SGHAT and FQNNGV. The CDR3 coding sequence is TGTGTCAGCAGCGAGGGCCCTACCCACCACTTT. This translates into CVSSEGPTHHF. Using reference TRBV11-2 and TRBJ1-6 for the parts outside the CDR3, the full variable domain is EAGVAQSPRYKIIEKRQSVAFWCNPISGHATLYWYQQILGQGPKLLIQFQNNGVVDDSQLPKDRFSAERLKGVDSTLKIQPAKLEDSAVYLCVSSEGPTHHFGNGTRLTVT.

This clonotype has a handful of counts. The chain is built from TRBV5-8 and TRBJ2-7, with 8 bases lining up with TRBD1. CDR1 and CDR2 (germline): SGHTS, YDEGEE. The CDR3 is 12 amino acids. V shed 4 bases, J shed 11 bases, and the junction held 8 bases outside the gene matches. The CDR3: CASSVLGQDEYF. The CDR3 bases are TGTGCCAGCAGCGTATTGGGACAGGACGAGTACTTC.

A few counts support this clonotype. The genes are TRBV5-1 and TRBJ2-1; 8 bases are shared with TRBD2. V gave up 0 bases and J gave up 9 bases; unmatched junction bases: 8. This CDR3 is 15 amino acids long. Germline lookup yields CDR1 SGHRS and CDR2 YFSETQ. CDR3 sequence: CASSLAGAGDTEQFF. CDR3 nucleotide sequence: TGCGCCAGCAGCTTGGCCGGAGCGGGGGATACTGAGCAGTTCTTC.

This clonotype came up many times. The J gene is TRBJ2-7, the V gene TRBV5-1, with 8 bases lining up with TRBD2. This CDR3 spans 18 amino acids. V lost 2 bases to trimming and J lost 5 bases; unmatched junction nucleotides: 18. In germline, CDR1 is SGHRS, CDR2 YFSETQ. The CDR3 DNA follows: TGCGCCAGCAGCTTCGGACGGGACAAAGCGGGAGCAACCCACGAGCAGTACTTC. This translates into CASSFGRDKAGATHEQYF.

This clonotype was seen ten or more times. CDR3 in amino acids: CSADTRTDTQYF. CDR3 bases: TGCAGCGCCGACACCCGCACAGATACGCAGTATTTT. The chain recombines TRBV29-1 with TRBJ2-3; D call uncertain. Germline loops: CDR1 SQVTM, CDR2 ANQGSEA. This CDR3 spans 12 amino acids. V dropped 7 bases and J dropped 1 base, with 9 bases sitting between them.

Points on this clonotype: A junction boundary mismatches the germline segment, possibly from a read error. The V call is TRBV20-1, the J call TRBJ1-1; D remains unclear. The CDR3 is made up of 17 amino acids. Germline V gives CDR1 DFQATT, CDR2 SNEGSKA (reference sequence). The CDR3 region has the DNA TGCAGTGCTAGAATCCCGCGGCAGCCCGAGAAGAACACTGAAGCTTTCTTC. Translated: CSARIPRQPEKNTEAFF.

The V and J genes are TRBV20-1 and TRBJ2-1; the match to TRBD2 covers 7 bases. The CDR3 runs to 16 residues. J gave up 7 bases and V 2 bases, and 14 bases lay outside the gene matches. Per the germline V gene, CDR1 is DFQATT and CDR2 is SNEGSKA (reference sequence). This chain's CDR3 is CSARNRTSWLGNEQFF. CDR3 sequence (DNA): TGCAGTGCTAGAAACAGGACTAGTTGGTTGGGGAATGAGCAGTTCTTC.

This clonotype appeared many times. This chain links TRBV5-1 with TRBJ1-3, with 8 bases lining up with TRBD1. With 1 base clipped from V and 4 bases from J, the junction kept 13 bases outside the gene matches. Looked up from germline, CDR1 is SGHRS and CDR2 is YFSETQ. The length of the CDR3 is 18 residues. The CDR3 region has the DNA TGCGCCAGCAGCTTGTGGAGTTTTGGGACAGGAGACGGAAACACCATATATTTT. Translation: CASSLWSFGTGDGNTIYF.

Ten or more counts support this clonotype. This chain links TRBV5-1 with TRBJ2-7; 9 positions match TRBD1. The CDR3 runs 14 residues. CDR1 and CDR2 from the germline V gene are SGHRS and YFSETQ. J gave up 4 bases and V 4 bases, and 6 bases lay outside the gene matches. The CDR3 spells CASSAGTGFYEQYF. CDR3 coding DNA: TGCGCCAGCAGCGCCGGGACAGGGTTTTACGAGCAGTACTTC.

This clonotype was seen ten or more times. V usage is TRBV20-1 and J usage is TRBJ2-3; D gene unclear. The ends were cut back, 6 bases at V and 2 bases at J, with 12 bases in the middle. CDR3 size: 13 residues. Germline-derived CDR1 and CDR2 are DFQATT and SNEGSKA (reference sequence). CDR3: CSAAQQTTDTQYF. CDR3 nucleotide sequence: TGCAGTGCGGCACAGCAGACCACAGATACGCAGTATTTT.

This clonotype has a single count. With a much larger clone just one base away, this may be a read error. V gene TRBV5-1 combines with J gene TRBJ2-5, with D uncertain. The CDR3 runs to 14 residues. V gave up 5 bases and J gave up 2 bases, with 13 bases separating them. The V gene's germline CDR1 is SGHRS and CDR2 YFSETQ. This CDR3 reads CASSYTTRQETQYF. The CDR3 DNA is TGCGCCAGCAGTTACACTACTCGGCAAGAGACCCAGTACTTC.

This clonotype was counted at least ten times. The J gene is TRBJ2-3, the V gene TRBV3-1; D is perhaps TRBD1 (6 bases). This CDR3 region has 13 residues. Trimming removed 4 bases from V and 4 bases from J, with 9 bases in between. The V gene's germline CDR1 is LGHDT and CDR2 YNNKEL (reference sequence). DNA of the CDR3: TGTGCCAGCAGCCTCACAGGGCCAGATACGCAGTATTTT. Amino acids: CASSLTGPDTQYF.

In its sample, this clonotype was seen many times. The V and J genes are TRBV29-1 and TRBJ2-1; D is unclear. With 3 bases removed from V and 8 bases from J, the gap between germline ends came to 14 bases. The CDR3 sequence is 13 residues long. Per the germline V gene, CDR1 is SQVTM and CDR2 is ANQGSEA. In DNA form, the CDR3 reads TGCAGCGTTGATTCAGTTTCTCTCGATGAGCAGTTCTTC. Amino acids: CSVDSVSLDEQFF.

At least ten counts were recorded for this clonotype. The V and J genes are TRBV9 and TRBJ2-1; D gene unclear. The ends were cut back, 3 bases at V and 1 base at J, with 11 bases in the middle. The CDR3 sequence is 15 residues long. CDR1 SGDLS and CDR2 YYNGEE come from the germline V gene. Here the CDR3 DNA reads TGTGCCAGCAGCGGTCCAAGGGTATCCTACAATGAGCAGTTCTTC. Translation: CASSGPRVSYNEQFF.

This clonotype was found a few times. The J gene is TRBJ2-2, the V gene TRBV19; maybe TRBD2 (5 bases). The V gene lost 6 bases and the J gene lost 5 bases, with 16 bases spanning the gap. This CDR3 contains 15 residues. The germline V gene has CDR1 LNHDA and CDR2 SQIVND (reference sequence). CDR3 protein: CASRTVYSGTGELFF. In DNA, the CDR3 is TGTGCCAGTAGGACTGTCTACTCGGGGACCGGGGAGCTGTTTTTT.

This clonotype was counted ten times or more. The chain carries TRBV10-3 and TRBJ2-4; either TRBD1 or TRBD2 may fit D (5 bases each). The length of the CDR3 is 14 residues. CDR1 ENHRY and CDR2 SYGVKD come from the germline V gene. V was shortened by 4 bases and J by 3 bases, with 10 bases between the two germline ends. This chain's CDR3 is CAISVGGGKNIQYF. The DNA for the CDR3 is TGTGCCATCAGTGTTGGGGGTGGCAAAAACATTCAGTACTTC.

This clonotype was seen only a few times. The J gene is TRBJ2-1, the V gene TRBV5-1; TRBD2 matches at 11 bases. The germline gives CDR1 SGHRS, CDR2 YFSETQ. V trimming: 4 bases; J trimming: 6 bases; junction bases outside the gene matches: 18. The CDR3 runs 19 residues. The CDR3 bases are TGCGCCAGCAGCCCGGATATGACTAGCGGGACCCTCCAAGCCAATGAGCAGTTCTTC. The encoded protein is CASSPDMTSGTLQANEQFF.

Note on this clonotype: A much larger clone lies one base from this, so it may be a read error. V and J are TRBV9 and TRBJ2-3; no clear D gene. Looked up from germline, CDR1 is SGDLS and CDR2 is YYNGEE. CDR3 length: 13 residues. The CDR3 is CAGSAYTADTQYF. CDR3 DNA: TGTGCCGGCAGCGCGTACACCGCAGATACGCAGTATTTT.

The CDR3 loop reads CASSSPVTTSTDTQYF. The CDR3 DNA reads as TGTGCCAGCAGCTCCCCAGTCACTACTAGCACAGATACGCAGTATTTT. V gene TRBV5-5 combines with J gene TRBJ2-3; no clear D gene. The CDR3 is 16 residues long. Looked up from germline, CDR1 is SGHKS and CDR2 is YYEKEE (reference sequence). Trimming left V 3 bases short and J 0 bases short, with 14 bases between.

In this sample, this clonotype turned up many times. The chain couples TRBV20-1 to TRBJ2-7, with 13 bases that match TRBD2. CDR1 DFQATT and CDR2 SNEGSKA come from the germline V gene (reference sequence). The V segment lost 7 bases and the J segment 3 bases; nucleotides outside the gene matches: 3. This CDR3 has 13 residues. CDR3 sequence (DNA): TGCAGTGTTCGGACTAGCGGGAGCTACGAGCAGTACTTC. It specifies CSVRTSGSYEQYF.

V gene TRBV12-3 or TRBV12-4 combines with J gene TRBJ2-2; possibly TRBD1 for D (6 bases). V lost 3 bases and J lost 4, with 9 bases in between. This CDR3 comprises 14 residues. The DNA for the CDR3 is TGTGCCAGCAGTTTGGGGGCTTTCACCGGGGAGCTGTTTTTT. Its translation: CASSLGAFTGELFF.

The genes are TRBV3-1 and TRBJ2-7, with D perhaps matching TRBD2 (5 bases). The germline V and J ends were trimmed by 0 bases and 12 bases, with 15 bases remaining between them. The germline V gene has CDR1 LGHDT and CDR2 YNNKEL (reference sequence). The CDR3 runs 13 residues. The CDR3 spells CASSQDTRDRAYF. The CDR3 bases are TGTGCCAGCAGCCAAGATACGAGGGATAGGGCGTACTTC.

This clonotype was seen repeatedly, ten times or more. The rearrangement uses TRBV29-1 and TRBJ2-7; 7 positions match TRBD2. CDR3 size: 12 residues. Per the germline V gene, CDR1 is SQVTM and CDR2 is ANQGSEA. The V segment lost 4 bases and the J segment 3 bases; nucleotides outside the gene matches: 3. As DNA, the CDR3 is TGCAGCGTTGGGGGGGGTGACTACGAGCAGTACTTC. Protein sequence: CSVGGGDYEQYF.

In this sample, this clonotype turned up many times. V is TRBV20-1 and J is TRBJ2-1, with 7 bases that match TRBD1. The V gene's germline CDR1 is DFQATT and CDR2 SNEGSKA (reference sequence). The CDR3 runs 15 residues. V lost 5 bases, J lost 0 bases, and 7 bases stayed unmatched. The CDR3 sequence: CSAGRQGVSYNEQFF. The CDR3 coding sequence is TGCAGTGCTGGTCGACAGGGTGTCTCCTACAATGAGCAGTTCTTC.